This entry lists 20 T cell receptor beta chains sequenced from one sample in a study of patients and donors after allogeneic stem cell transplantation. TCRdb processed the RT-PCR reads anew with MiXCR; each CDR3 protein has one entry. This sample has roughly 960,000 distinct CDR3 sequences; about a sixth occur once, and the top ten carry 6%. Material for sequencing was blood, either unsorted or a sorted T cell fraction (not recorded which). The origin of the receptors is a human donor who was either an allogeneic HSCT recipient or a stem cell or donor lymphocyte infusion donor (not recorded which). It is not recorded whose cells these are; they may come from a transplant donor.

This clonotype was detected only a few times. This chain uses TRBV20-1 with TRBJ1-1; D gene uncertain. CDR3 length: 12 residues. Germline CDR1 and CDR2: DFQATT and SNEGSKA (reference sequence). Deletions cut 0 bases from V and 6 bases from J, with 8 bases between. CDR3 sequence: CSARDSTAEAFF. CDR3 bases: TGCAGTGCTAGAGATAGTACCGCTGAAGCTTTCTTT.

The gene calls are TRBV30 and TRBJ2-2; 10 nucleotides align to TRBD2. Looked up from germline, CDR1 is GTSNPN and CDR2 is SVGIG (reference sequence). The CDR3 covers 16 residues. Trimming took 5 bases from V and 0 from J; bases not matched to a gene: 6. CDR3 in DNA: TGTGCCTGGGCCCCAGGACTAGCGGCGAACACCGGGGAGCTGTTTTTT. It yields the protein CAWAPGLAANTGELFF.

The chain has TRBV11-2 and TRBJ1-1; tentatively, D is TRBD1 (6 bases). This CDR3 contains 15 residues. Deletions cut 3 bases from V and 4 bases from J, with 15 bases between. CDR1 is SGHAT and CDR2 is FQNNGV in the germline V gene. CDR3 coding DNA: TGTGCCAGCAGCTTGGCGGGGGCGCGGGGCACTGAAGCTTTCTTT. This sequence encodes CASSLAGARGTEAFF.

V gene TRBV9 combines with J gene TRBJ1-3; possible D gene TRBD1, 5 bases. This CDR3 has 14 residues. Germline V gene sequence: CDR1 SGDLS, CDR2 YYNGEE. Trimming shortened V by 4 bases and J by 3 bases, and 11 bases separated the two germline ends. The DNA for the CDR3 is TGTGCCAGCAGCCCCCGGGGGATTGGAAACACCATATATTTT. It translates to CASSPRGIGNTIYF.

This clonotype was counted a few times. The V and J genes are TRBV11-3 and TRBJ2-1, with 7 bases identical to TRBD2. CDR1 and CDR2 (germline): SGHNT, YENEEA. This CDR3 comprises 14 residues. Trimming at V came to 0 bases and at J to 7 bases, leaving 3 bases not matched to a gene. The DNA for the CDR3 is TGTGCCAGCAGCTTAGATCTGGGAGGGAATGAGCAGTTCTTC. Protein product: CASSLDLGGNEQFF.

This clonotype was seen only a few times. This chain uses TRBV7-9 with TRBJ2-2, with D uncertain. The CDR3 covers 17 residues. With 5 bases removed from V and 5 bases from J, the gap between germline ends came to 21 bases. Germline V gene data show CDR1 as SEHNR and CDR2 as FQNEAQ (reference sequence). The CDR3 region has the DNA TGTGCCAGCAGCCCTCCCCCAGAGGTCAAAGCAACCGGGGAGCTGTTTTTT. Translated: CASSPPPEVKATGELFF.

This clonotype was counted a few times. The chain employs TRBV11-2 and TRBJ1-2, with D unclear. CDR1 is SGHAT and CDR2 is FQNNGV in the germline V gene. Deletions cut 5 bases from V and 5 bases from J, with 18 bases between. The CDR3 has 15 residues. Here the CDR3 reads CASSPREDSSYGYTF. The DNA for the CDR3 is TGTGCCAGCAGCCCCCGCGAGGACTCCTCATATGGCTACACCTTC.

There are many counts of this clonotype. The DNA of the CDR3 is TGCGCCAGCAGCTCGCGACGGTTGCCCAATGAGCAGTTCTTC. It specifies CASSSRRLPNEQFF. V usage is TRBV5-1 and J usage is TRBJ2-1; D uncertain. This CDR3 region has 14 residues. The V gene's germline CDR1 is SGHRS and CDR2 YFSETQ. Trimming took off 3 bases at V and 6 bases at J, with 13 bases between the two ends.

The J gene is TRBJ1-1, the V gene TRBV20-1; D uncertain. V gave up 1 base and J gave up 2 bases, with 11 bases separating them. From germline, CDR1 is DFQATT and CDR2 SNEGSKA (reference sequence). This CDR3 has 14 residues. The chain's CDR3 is CSARGQAANTEAFF. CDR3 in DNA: TGCAGTGCTAGAGGTCAGGCAGCCAACACTGAAGCTTTCTTT.

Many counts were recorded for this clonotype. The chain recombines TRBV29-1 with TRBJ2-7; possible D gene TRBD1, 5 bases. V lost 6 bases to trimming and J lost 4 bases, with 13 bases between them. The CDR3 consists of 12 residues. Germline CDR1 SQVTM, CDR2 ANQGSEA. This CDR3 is CSVTLGLYEQYF. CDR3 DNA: TGCAGCGTGACCCTGGGGCTGTACGAGCAGTACTTC.

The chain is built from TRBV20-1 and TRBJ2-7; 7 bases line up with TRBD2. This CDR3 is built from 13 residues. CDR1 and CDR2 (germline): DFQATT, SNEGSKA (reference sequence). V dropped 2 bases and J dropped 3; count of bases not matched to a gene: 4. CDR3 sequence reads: CSARREGIYEQYF. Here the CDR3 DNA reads TGCAGTGCTAGAAGGGAGGGGATCTACGAGCAGTACTTC.

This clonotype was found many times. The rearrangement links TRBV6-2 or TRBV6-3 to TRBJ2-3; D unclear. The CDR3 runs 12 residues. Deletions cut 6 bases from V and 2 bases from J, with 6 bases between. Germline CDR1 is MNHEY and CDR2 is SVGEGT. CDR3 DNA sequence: TGTGCCAGCAGCTCCTTCACAGATACGCAGTATTTT. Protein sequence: CASSSFTDTQYF.

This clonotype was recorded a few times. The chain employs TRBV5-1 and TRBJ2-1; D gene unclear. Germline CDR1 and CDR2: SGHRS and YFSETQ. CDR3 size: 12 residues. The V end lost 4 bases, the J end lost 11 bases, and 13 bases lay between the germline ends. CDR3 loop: CASSGSGNQQFF. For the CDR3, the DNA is TGCGCCAGCAGCGGTTCCGGAAACCAGCAGTTCTTC.

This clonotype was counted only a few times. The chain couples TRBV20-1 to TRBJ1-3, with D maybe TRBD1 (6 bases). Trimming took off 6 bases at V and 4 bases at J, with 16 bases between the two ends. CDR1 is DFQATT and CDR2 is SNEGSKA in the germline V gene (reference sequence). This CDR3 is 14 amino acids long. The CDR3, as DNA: TGCAGTGCCAAGGGGGAGGAGGCGGGAAACACCATATATTTT. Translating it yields CSAKGEEAGNTIYF.

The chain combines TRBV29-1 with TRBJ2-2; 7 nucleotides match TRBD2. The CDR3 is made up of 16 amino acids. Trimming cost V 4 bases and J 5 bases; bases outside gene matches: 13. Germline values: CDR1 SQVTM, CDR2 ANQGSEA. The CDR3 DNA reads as TGCAGCGTTGGGGTGAGGGCAGCGGGGTCAACCGGGGAGCTGTTTTTT. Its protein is CSVGVRAAGSTGELFF.

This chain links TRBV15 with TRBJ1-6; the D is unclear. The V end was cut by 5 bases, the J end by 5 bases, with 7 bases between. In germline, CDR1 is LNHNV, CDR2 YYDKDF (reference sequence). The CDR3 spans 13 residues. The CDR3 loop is CATSPWDNSPLHF. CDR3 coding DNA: TGTGCCACCAGCCCCTGGGATAATTCACCCCTCCACTTT. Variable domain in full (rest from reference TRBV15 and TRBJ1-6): DAMVIQNPRYQVTQFGKPVTLSCSQTLNHNVMYWYQQKSSQAPKLLFHYYDKDFNNEADTPDNFQSRRPNTSFCFLDIRSPGLGDTAMYLCATSPWDNSPLHFGNGTRLTVT.

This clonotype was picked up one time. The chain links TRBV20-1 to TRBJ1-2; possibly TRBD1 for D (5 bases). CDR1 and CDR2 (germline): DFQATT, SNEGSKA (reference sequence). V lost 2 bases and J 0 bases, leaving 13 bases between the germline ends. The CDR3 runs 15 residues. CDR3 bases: TGCAGTGCTAGACCCGCCGACAGAGCTAACTATGGCTACACCTTC. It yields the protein CSARPADRANYGYTF.

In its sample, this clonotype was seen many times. The chain's CDR3 is CAISTRGETQYF. The DNA for the CDR3 is TGTGCCATTTCGACTCGGGGGGAGACCCAGTACTTC. J is TRBJ2-5 and V is TRBV10-3, with D maybe TRBD2 (6 bases). The CDR3 length is 12 residues. CDR1 and CDR2 from the germline V gene are ENHRY and SYGVKD. Trimming pared 9 bases from V and 5 bases from J, leaving 13 bases between.

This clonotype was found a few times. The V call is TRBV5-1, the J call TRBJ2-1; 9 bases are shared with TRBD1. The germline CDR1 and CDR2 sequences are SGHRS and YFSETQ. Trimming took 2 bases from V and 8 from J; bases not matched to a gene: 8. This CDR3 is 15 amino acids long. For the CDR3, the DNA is TGCGCCAGCAGCTTAACCCACAGGGGGCCGGATGAGCAGTTCTTC. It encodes CASSLTHRGPDEQFF.

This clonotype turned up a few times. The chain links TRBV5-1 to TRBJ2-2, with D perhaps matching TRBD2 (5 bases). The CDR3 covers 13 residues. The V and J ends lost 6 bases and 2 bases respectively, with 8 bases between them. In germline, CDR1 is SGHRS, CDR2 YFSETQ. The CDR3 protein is CASNRDNTGELFF. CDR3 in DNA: TGCGCCAGCAACCGGGATAACACCGGGGAGCTGTTTTTT.